This TCR beta chain was profiled in a study of cytomegalovirus exposure and HLA in healthy donors. Study-wide points: About 87% or about 30% of the time was how often most TCR beta V segments were productive, according to an earlier analysis. In a later analysis, TCR association rates varied by HLA locus: DRB1 most, HLA-C fewest. According to a later analysis, donors in an Asian-associated ancestry cluster reportedly had fewer N-insertions than the 666-donor mean.

Germline V lookup: CDR1 LNHDA, CDR2 SQIVND (reference sequence). The CDR3 runs to 13 residues. Unmatched junction bases numbered 3, after V lost 7 bases and J lost 4 bases. Healthy individuals who donated bone marrow served as the donors. About this clone: What it binds is unknown.

The primer mix had 60 Vbeta and 13 Jbeta primers. The repertoire was sequenced with immunoSEQ multiplex PCR; TCRdb's copy has only in-frame clones and lacks some. The sample carries approximately 220,000 clones, 80% to 90% recorded once. This clonotype was sampled from a young man in good health and CMV-seronegative. The chain is built from TRBV19 and TRBJ1-4; 7 bases are a match to TRBD1. Source material: PBMCs. Here the CDR3 DNA reads TGTGCCAGTACCAACAGGGGTAATGAAAAACTGTTTTTT. This codes for CASTNRGNEKLFF.